The 11 T cell receptor beta chains presented below share a single source sample, sequenced in a study of blood T cells in healthy people across ages. A second about 7 to 12 cycle PCR used barcoded and J-beta primers. TCRdb analysed the 5' RACE reads with MiXCR anew, one entry per CDR3 protein. This sample has 700,000 to 950,000 distinct CDR3 sequences, with roughly 45% found just once. The sample was blood. These receptors all come from an older woman in good health.

This sequence joins TRBV9 and TRBJ2-4; the D gene is possibly TRBD2 (6 bases). CDR1 SGDLS and CDR2 YYNGEE come from the germline V gene. This CDR3 contains 15 residues. Trimming stripped 0 bases from V and 6 bases from J, with 13 bases between. CDR3 loop: CASSVDVYSGNIQYF. The CDR3, as DNA: TGTGCCAGCAGCGTAGATGTGTATAGCGGAAACATTCAGTACTTC.

The CDR3 is CASSVSQPYEQYF. The CDR3 DNA follows: TGTGCCAGCAGTGTATCCCAGCCCTACGAGCAGTACTTC. The chain links TRBV28 to TRBJ2-7; D is unresolved. With 5 bases removed from V and 2 bases from J, the gap between germline ends came to 10 bases. Germline loops: CDR1 MDHEN, CDR2 SYDVKM. The CDR3 consists of 13 residues.

The genes are TRBV6-5 and TRBJ2-5, with D tentatively TRBD1 or TRBD2 (5 bases each). Germline V gives CDR1 MNHEY, CDR2 SVGAGI. V was pared by 7 bases and J by 3 bases, with 15 bases between. This CDR3 has 14 amino acids. The CDR3 spells CASKRGIGKETQYF. CDR3 nucleotide sequence: TGTGCCAGCAAGAGGGGTATAGGTAAAGAGACCCAGTACTTC.

This clonotype has more than one count but fewer than ten. V gene TRBV29-1 combines with J gene TRBJ2-2, with 10 bases matching TRBD1. The CDR3 is 13 residues long. CDR1 is SQVTM and CDR2 is ANQGSEA in the germline V gene. With V trimmed by 7 bases and J by 5 bases, 4 bases remained unmatched. CDR3 protein: CSAGQGRTGELFF. CDR3 DNA sequence: TGCAGCGCGGGACAGGGGCGGACCGGGGAGCTGTTTTTT.

Worth noting for this clonotype: A much larger clone differs from this one at a single base, so this may be a read error. This chain connects TRBV24-1 to TRBJ2-5, with TRBD2 matching over 11 bases. Germline-derived CDR1 and CDR2 are KGHDR and SFDVKD. The length of the CDR3 is 16 residues. V lost 5 bases and J lost 11; bases outside the gene matches: 15. CDR3 sequence: CATSGLSGRALNEQYF. The CDR3 region has the DNA TGTGCCACCAGTGGCCTTAGCGGGAGGGCCCTTAATGAGCAGTACTTC.

This clonotype has more than one count but fewer than ten. V gene TRBV29-1 combines with J gene TRBJ1-5; tentative D call: TRBD1 (5 bases). V was trimmed by 6 bases and J by 3 bases, leaving 9 bases between them. The length of the CDR3 is 12 residues. Germline assignment: CDR1 SQVTM and CDR2 ANQGSEA. CDR3 DNA: TGCAGCGTCGGGGACCCCAATCAGCCCCAGCATTTT. Protein sequence: CSVGDPNQPQHF.

The chain couples TRBV20-1 to TRBJ1-5; possibly TRBD1 for D (5 bases). V lost 5 bases and J lost 5, with 16 bases in between. The length of the CDR3 is 14 residues. Germline-derived CDR1 and CDR2 are DFQATT and SNEGSKA (reference sequence). For the CDR3, the DNA is TGCAGTGCTCTCCCCGGGGGTCCCGATCAGCCCCAGCATTTT. As protein: CSALPGGPDQPQHF.

This clonotype was recorded at least ten times. The V gene is TRBV5-1, the J gene TRBJ2-7, with 9 bases aligning to TRBD2. Trimming at V came to 2 bases and at J to 5 bases, leaving 11 bases not matched to a gene. Germline V CDR1 and CDR2: SGHRS, YFSETQ. This CDR3 is 16 amino acids long. CDR3 residues: CASSFLTSGPGHEQYF. CDR3 coding DNA: TGCGCCAGCAGCTTTCTAACTAGCGGGCCGGGCCACGAGCAGTACTTC.

The chain employs TRBV12-3 or TRBV12-4 and TRBJ2-7, with unresolved D. Trimming took off 3 bases at V and 12 bases at J, with 18 bases between the two ends. The CDR3 length is 13 residues. This chain's CDR3 is CASSLVAVRTRYF. DNA of the CDR3: TGTGCCAGCAGTTTGGTAGCCGTACGGACCCGGTACTTC.

The V call is TRBV12-3 or TRBV12-4, the J call TRBJ2-3; D unresolved. Trimming took 3 bases from V and 3 from J, leaving 7 bases between them. The CDR3 extends over 13 amino acids. CDR3 nucleotide sequence: TGTGCCAGCAGTTTTGTCGTAACAGATACGCAGTATTTT. Amino acid sequence: CASSFVVTDTQYF.

The chain carries TRBV10-3 and TRBJ2-2; D perhaps matches TRBD2 (6 bases). V lost 7 bases and J 3 bases, leaving 21 bases between the germline ends. The V gene's germline CDR1 is ENHRY and CDR2 SYGVKD. The CDR3 is 17 residues long. DNA for the CDR3: TGTGCCATCACCCCGGCGGCGGGAACTAGGGACACCGGGGAGCTGTTTTTT. Residues: CAITPAAGTRDTGELFF.